This TCR beta chain emerged from a study of blood T cells in healthy people across ages. Study findings and constraints: Age showed a roughly linear inverse relationship with TCR beta diversity per million T cells.

CDR3 length: 14 residues. Deletions cut 3 bases from V and 1 base from J, with 9 bases between. CDR1 and CDR2 from the germline V gene are LNHDA and SQIVND (reference sequence). Alongside a J-beta primer mix, a sample-barcoded 5' primer served in a second PCR lasting about 7 to 12 cycles. The template-switch adaptor, which had 12 random nucleotides, put a tag on each cDNA molecule. TCRdb reanalysed the 5' RACE reads using MiXCR and keeps one entry per CDR3 protein. Among roughly 640,000 distinct CDR3 sequences listed, about 30% were seen once. Per-sample yields of isolated PBMCs were at least 6 million. A minimum of 5 micrograms of total RNA was extracted per sample. About this clonotype: Its antigen is currently unknown.

Sequenced sample: blood. The TCR sequence derives from an elderly woman in good health. This chain connects TRBV19 to TRBJ1-1, with D hard to call. The DNA for the CDR3 is TGTGCCAGTAGTATTAACAGTGGGAACACTGAAGCTTTCTTT. It yields the protein CASSINSGNTEAFF. Full variable domain (rest looked up from reference TRBV19 and TRBJ1-1): DGGITQSPKYLFRKEGQNVTLSCEQNLNHDAMYWYRQDPGQGLRLIYYSQIVNDFQKGDIAEGYSVSREKKESFPLTVTSAQKNPTAFYLCASSINSGNTEAFFGQGTRLTVV.